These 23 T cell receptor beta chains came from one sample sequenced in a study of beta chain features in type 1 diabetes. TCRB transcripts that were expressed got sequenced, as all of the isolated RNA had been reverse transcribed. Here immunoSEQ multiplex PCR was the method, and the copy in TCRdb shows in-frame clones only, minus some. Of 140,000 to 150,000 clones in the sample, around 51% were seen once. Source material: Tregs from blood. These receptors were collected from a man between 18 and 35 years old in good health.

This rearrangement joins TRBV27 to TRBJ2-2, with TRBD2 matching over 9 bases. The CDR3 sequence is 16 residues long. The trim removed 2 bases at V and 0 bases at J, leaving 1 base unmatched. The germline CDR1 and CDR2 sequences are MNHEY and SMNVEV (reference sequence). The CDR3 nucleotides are TGTGCCAGCAGTTTAACTAGCGGGCCGAACACCGGGGAGCTGTTTTTT. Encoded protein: CASSLTSGPNTGELFF.

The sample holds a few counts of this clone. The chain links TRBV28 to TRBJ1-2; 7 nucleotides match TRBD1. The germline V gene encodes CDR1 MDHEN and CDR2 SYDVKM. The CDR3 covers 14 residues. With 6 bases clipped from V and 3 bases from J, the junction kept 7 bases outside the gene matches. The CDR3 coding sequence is TGTGCCAGCAGACCCGGACAGGACTACTATGGCTACACCTTC. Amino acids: CASRPGQDYYGYTF.

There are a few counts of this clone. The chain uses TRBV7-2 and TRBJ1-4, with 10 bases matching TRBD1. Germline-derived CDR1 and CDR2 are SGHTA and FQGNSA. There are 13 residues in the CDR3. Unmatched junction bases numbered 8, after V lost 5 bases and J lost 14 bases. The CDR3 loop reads CASSGDRGAVLFF. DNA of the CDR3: TGTGCCAGCAGCGGGGACAGGGGTGCCGTGCTGTTTTTT.

The CDR3 DNA reads TGTGCCAGCAGCTTAGGATCGCCGGTGTCTAATCAGCCCCAGCATTTT. It codes for CASSLGSPVSNQPQHF. The chain is built from TRBV7-2 and TRBJ1-5; D unclear. The germline CDR1 and CDR2 sequences are SGHTA and FQGNSA. V was trimmed by 1 base and J by 4 bases, leaving 14 bases between them. The CDR3 has 16 amino acids.

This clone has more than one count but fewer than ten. CDR3 in amino acids: CSVIHMYQETQYF. CDR3 coding DNA: TGCAGCGTTATTCACATGTACCAAGAGACCCAGTACTTC. The chain links TRBV29-1 to TRBJ2-5; D is undetermined. The germline V gene encodes CDR1 SQVTM and CDR2 ANQGSEA. The V end lost 5 bases, the J end lost 0 bases, and 10 bases lay between the germline ends. CDR3 length equals 13 residues.

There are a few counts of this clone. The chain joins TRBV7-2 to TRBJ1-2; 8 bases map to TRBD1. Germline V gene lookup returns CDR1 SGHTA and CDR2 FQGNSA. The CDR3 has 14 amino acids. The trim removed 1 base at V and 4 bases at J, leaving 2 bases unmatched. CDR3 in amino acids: CASSLGTGPYGYTF. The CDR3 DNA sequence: TGTGCCAGCAGCTTAGGGACAGGGCCCTATGGCTACACCTTC.

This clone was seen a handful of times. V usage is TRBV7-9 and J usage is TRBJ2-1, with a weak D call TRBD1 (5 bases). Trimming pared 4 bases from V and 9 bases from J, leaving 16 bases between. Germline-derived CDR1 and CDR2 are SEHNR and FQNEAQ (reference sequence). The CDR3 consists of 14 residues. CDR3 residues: CASSSIMGQGEQFF. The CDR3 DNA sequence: TGTGCCAGCAGCTCCATAATGGGGCAAGGTGAGCAGTTCTTC.

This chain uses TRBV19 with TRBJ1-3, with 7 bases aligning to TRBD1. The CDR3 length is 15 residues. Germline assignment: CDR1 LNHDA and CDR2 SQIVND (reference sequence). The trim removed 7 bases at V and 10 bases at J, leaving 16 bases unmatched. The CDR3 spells CASKGLQGSRGTIYF. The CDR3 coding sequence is TGTGCCAGTAAGGGCCTACAGGGGTCTCGTGGGACCATATATTTT.

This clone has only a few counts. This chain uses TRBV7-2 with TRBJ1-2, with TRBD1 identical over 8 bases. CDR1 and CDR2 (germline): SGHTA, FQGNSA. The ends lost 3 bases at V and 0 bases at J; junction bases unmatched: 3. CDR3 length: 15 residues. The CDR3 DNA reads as TGTGCCAGCAGCTTGGAGACAGGGGCTAACTATGGCTACACCTTC. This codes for CASSLETGANYGYTF. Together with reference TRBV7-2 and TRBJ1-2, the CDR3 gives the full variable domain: GAGVSQSPSNKVTEKGKDVELRCDPISGHTALYWYRQSLGQGLEFLIYFQGNSAPDKSGLPSDRFSAERTGGSVSTLTIQRTQQEDSAVYLCASSLETGANYGYTFGSGTRLTVV.

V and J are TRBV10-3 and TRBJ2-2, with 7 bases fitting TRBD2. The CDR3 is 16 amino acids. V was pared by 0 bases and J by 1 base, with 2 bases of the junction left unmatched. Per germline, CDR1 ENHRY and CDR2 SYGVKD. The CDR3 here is CAISESGGRNTGELFF. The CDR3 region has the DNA TGTGCCATCAGTGAGTCGGGCGGGAGGAACACCGGGGAGCTGTTTTTT.

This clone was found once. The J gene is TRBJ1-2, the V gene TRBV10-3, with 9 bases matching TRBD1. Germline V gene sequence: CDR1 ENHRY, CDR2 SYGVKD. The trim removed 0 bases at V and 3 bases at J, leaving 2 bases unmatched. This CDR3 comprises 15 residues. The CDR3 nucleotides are TGTGCCATCAGTGAGTCGGGACAGGGATACTATGGCTACACCTTC. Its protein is CAISESGQGYYGYTF.

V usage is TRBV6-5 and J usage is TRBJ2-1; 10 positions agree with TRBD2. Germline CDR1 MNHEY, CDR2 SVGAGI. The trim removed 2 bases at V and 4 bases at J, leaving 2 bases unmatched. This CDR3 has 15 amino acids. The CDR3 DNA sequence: TGTGCCAGCAGTTACGGACTAGCGGTTTACAATGAGCAGTTCTTC. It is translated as CASSYGLAVYNEQFF.

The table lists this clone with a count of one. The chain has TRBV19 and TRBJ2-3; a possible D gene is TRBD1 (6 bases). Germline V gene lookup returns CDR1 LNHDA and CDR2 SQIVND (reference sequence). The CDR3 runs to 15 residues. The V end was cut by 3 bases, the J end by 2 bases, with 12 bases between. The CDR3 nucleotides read TGTGCCAGTAGTATCACAGGGCGGTACACAGATACGCAGTATTTT. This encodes CASSITGRYTDTQYF. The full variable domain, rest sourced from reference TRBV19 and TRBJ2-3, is DGGITQSPKYLFRKEGQNVTLSCEQNLNHDAMYWYRQDPGQGLRLIYYSQIVNDFQKGDIAEGYSVSREKKESFPLTVTSAQKNPTAFYLCASSITGRYTDTQYFGPGTRLTVL.

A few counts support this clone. The CDR3 DNA follows: TGTGCCAGCAGCCCGTTATCACGGGTTGAGACCCAGTACTTC. Translation: CASSPLSRVETQYF. The rearrangement links TRBV7-9 to TRBJ2-5; D unclear. Trimming removed 5 bases at V and 5 bases at J, with 15 bases between. From germline, CDR1 is SEHNR and CDR2 FQNEAQ (reference sequence). The CDR3 runs to 14 residues. Drawing the rest from reference TRBV7-9 and TRBJ2-5, the complete variable domain is DTGVSQNPRHKITKRGQNVTFRCDPISEHNRLYWYRQTLGQGPEFLTYFQNEAQLEKSRLLSDRFSAERPKGSFSTLEIQRTEQGDSAMYLCASSPLSRVETQYFGPGTRLLVL.

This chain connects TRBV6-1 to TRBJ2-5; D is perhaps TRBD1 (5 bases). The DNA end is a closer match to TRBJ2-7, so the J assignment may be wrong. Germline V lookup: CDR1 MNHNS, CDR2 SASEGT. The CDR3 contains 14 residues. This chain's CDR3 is CASSVTGPSHEQYF. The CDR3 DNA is TGTGCCAGCAGTGTCACAGGCCCAAGCCACGAGCAGTACTTC.

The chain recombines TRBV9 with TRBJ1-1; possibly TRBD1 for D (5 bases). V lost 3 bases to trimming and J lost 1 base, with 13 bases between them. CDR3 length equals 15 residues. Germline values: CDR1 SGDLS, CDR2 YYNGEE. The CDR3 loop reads CASSARWGGNTEAFF. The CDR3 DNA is TGTGCCAGCAGCGCCCGATGGGGGGGGAACACTGAAGCTTTCTTT.

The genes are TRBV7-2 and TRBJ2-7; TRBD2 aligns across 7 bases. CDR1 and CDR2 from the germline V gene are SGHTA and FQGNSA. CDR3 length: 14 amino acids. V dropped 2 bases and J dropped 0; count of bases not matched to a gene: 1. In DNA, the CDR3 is TGTGCCAGCAGCTTAAGCGGGATCTCCTACGAGCAGTACTTC. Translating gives CASSLSGISYEQYF. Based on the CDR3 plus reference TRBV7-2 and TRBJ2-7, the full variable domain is GAGVSQSPSNKVTEKGKDVELRCDPISGHTALYWYRQSLGQGLEFLIYFQGNSAPDKSGLPSDRFSAERTGGSVSTLTIQRTQQEDSAVYLCASSLSGISYEQYFGPGTRLTVT.

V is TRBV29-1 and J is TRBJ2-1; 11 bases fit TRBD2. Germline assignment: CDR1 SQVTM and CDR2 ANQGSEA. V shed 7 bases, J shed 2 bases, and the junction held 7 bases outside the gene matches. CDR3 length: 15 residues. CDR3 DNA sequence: TGCAGCGCAAAGGAGACTAGCGGGGCCTACAATGAGCAGTTCTTC. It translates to CSAKETSGAYNEQFF.

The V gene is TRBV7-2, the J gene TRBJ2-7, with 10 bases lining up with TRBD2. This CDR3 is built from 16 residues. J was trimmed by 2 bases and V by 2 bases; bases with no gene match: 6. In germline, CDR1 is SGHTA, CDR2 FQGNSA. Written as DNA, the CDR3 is TGTGCCAGCAGCTTATCCCGCCTAGCGGGGGCCTACGAGCAGTACTTC. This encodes CASSLSRLAGAYEQYF.

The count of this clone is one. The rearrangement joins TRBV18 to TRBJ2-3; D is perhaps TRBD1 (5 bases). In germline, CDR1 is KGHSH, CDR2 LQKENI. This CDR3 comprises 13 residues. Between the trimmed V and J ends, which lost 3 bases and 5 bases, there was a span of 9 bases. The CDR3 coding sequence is TGTGCCAGCTCACCCCAAAGGGGAGATACGCAGTATTTT. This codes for CASSPQRGDTQYF. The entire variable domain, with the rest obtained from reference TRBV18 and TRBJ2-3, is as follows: NAGVMQNPRHLVRRRGQEARLRCSPMKGHSHVYWYRQLPEEGLKFMVYLQKENIIDESGMPKERFSAEFPKEGPSILRIQQVVRGDSAAYFCASSPQRGDTQYFGPGTRLTVL.

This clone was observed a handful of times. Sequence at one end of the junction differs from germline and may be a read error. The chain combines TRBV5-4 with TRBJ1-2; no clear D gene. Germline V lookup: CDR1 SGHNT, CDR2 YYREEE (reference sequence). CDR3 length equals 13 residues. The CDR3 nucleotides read TGCGCCAGCAGCCGTATCGAGCGCCTTGGCTACACCTTC. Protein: CASSRIERLGYTF.

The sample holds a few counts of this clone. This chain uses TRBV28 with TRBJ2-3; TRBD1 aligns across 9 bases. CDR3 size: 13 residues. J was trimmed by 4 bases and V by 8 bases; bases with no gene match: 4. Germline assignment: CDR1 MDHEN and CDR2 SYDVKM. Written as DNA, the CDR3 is TGTGCCAGCGGGACAGGGCGGCCAGATACGCAGTATTTT. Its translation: CASGTGRPDTQYF.

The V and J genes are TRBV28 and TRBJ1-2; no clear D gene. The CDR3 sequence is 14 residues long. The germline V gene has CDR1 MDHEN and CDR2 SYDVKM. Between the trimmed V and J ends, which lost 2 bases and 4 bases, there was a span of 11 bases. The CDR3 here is CASSLVAAVYGYTF. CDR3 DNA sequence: TGTGCCAGCAGTTTAGTAGCGGCAGTCTATGGCTACACCTTC.